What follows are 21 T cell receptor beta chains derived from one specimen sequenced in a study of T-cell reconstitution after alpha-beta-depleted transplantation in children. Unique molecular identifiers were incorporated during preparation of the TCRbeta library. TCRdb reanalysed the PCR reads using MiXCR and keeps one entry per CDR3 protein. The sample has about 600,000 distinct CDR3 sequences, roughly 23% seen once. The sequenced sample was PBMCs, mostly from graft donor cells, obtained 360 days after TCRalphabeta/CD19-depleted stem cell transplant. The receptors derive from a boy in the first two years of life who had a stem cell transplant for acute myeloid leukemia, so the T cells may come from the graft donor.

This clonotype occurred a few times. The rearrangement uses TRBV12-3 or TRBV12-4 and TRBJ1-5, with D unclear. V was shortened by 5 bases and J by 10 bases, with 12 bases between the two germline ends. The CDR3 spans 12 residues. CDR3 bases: TGTGCCAGCAGTGAGACCGATGTTCCCCAGCATTTT. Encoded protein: CASSETDVPQHF.

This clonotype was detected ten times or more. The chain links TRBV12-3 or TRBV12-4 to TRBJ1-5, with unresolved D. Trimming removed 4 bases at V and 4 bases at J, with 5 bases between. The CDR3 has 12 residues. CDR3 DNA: TGTGCCAGCAGTTGGGGAAATCAGCCCCAGCATTTT. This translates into CASSWGNQPQHF.

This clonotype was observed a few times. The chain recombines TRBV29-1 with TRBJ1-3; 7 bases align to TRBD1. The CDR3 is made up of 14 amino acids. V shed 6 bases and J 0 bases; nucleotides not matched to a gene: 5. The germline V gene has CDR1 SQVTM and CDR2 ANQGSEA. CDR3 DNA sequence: TGCAGCGTCGGGGGGACAGACTCTGGAAACACCATATATTTT. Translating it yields CSVGGTDSGNTIYF.

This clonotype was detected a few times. CDR3 nucleotides: TGCAGCGTTATGCACAGGAACACCGGGGAGCTGTTTTTT. It yields the protein CSVMHRNTGELFF. The chain employs TRBV29-1 and TRBJ2-2; D remains ambiguous. CDR3 length equals 13 residues. V was shortened by 5 bases and J by 1 base, with 8 bases between the two germline ends. CDR1 and CDR2 (germline): SQVTM, ANQGSEA.

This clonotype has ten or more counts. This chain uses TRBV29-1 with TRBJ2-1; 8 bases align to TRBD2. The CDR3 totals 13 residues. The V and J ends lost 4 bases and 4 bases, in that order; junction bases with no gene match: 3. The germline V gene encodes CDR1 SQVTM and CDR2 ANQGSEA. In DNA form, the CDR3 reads TGCAGCGTTGCCAGCGGGGGTTACAATGAGCAGTTCTTC. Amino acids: CSVASGGYNEQFF.

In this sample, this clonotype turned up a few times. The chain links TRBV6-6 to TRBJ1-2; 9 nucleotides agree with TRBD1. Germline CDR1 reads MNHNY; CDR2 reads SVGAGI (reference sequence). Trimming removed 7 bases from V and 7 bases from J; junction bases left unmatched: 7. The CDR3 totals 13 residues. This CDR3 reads CASTDGQGFGYTF. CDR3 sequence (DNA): TGTGCCAGCACCGACGGACAGGGGTTTGGCTACACCTTC.

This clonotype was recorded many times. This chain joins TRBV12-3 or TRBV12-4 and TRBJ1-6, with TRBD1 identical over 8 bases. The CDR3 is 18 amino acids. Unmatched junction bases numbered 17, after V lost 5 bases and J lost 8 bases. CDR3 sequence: CASSSSGGAGPVDSPLHF. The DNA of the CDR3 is TGTGCCAGCAGTAGTTCAGGGGGCGCGGGTCCGGTCGATTCACCCCTCCACTTT.

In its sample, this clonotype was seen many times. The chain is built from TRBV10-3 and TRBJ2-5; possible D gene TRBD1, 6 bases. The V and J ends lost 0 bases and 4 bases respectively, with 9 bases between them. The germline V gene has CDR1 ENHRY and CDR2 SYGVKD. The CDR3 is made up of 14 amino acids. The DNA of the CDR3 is TGTGCCATCAGTGAGTCGAAAGGGGGAGAGACCCAGTACTTC. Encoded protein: CAISESKGGETQYF.

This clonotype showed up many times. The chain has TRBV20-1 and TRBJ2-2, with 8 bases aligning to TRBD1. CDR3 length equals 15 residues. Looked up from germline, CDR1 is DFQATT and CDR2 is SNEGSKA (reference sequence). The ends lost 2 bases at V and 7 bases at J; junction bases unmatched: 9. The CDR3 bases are TGCAGTGCTAGACAAAGACAGGGGCCAAACGGGGAGCTGTTTTTT. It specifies CSARQRQGPNGELFF.

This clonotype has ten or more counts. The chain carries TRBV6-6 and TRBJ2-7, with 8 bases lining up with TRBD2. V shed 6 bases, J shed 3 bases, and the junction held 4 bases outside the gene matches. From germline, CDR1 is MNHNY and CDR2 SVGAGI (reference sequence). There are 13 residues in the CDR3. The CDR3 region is CASRPTSGYEQYF. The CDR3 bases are TGTGCCAGCAGACCAACTAGCGGCTACGAGCAGTACTTC.

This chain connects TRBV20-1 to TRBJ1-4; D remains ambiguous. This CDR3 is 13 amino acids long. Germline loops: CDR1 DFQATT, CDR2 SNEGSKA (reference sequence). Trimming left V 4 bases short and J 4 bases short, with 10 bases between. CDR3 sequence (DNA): TGCAGTGCTACGAAGCAGATTAATGAAAAACTGTTTTTT. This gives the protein CSATKQINEKLFF.

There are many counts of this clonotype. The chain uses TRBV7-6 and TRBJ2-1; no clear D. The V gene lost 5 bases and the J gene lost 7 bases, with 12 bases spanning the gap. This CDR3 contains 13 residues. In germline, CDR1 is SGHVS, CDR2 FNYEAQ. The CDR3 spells CASSLAPRNEQFF. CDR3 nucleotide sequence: TGTGCCAGCAGCCTGGCTCCTAGGAATGAGCAGTTCTTC.

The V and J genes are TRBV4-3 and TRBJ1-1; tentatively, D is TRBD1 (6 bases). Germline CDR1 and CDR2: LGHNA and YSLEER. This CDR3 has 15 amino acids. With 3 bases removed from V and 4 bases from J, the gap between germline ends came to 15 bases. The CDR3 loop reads CASSHRWTDFTEAFF. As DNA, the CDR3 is TGCGCCAGCAGCCACCGGTGGACAGACTTCACTGAAGCTTTCTTT.

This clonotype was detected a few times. The CDR3: CASSPGPLTGELFF. In DNA, the CDR3 is TGTGCCAGTAGTCCGGGACCCCTCACCGGGGAGCTGTTTTTT. The V call is TRBV19, the J call TRBJ2-2; D assignment may be TRBD1 or TRBD2 (5 bases each). The germline V gene encodes CDR1 LNHDA and CDR2 SQIVND (reference sequence). V shed 5 bases and J shed 4 bases, with 11 bases lying between them. CDR3 length: 14 amino acids.

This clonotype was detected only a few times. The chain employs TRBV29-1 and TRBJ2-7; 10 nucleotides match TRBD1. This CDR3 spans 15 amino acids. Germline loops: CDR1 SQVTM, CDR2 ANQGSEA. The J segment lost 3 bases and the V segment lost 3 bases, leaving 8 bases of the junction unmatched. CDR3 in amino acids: CSVEGRQGASYEQYF. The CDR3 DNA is TGCAGCGTTGAGGGTCGACAGGGGGCAAGCTACGAGCAGTACTTC.

In nucleotides, the CDR3 is TGTGCCAGCTTGCGGGACAGGGGGCCGAATGAGCAGTTCTTC. This encodes CASLRDRGPNEQFF. The genes are TRBV6-1 and TRBJ2-1; 12 nucleotides agree with TRBD1. Per the germline V gene, CDR1 is MNHNS and CDR2 is SASEGT. The V segment lost 8 bases and the J segment 7 bases; nucleotides outside the gene matches: 6. The CDR3 contains 14 residues.

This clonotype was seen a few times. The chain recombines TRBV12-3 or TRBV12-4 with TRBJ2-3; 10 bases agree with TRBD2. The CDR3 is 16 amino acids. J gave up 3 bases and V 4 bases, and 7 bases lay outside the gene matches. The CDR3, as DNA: TGTGCCAGCAGTTCCCCGCCTAGCGGGGGTACAGATACGCAGTATTTT. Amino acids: CASSSPPSGGTDTQYF.

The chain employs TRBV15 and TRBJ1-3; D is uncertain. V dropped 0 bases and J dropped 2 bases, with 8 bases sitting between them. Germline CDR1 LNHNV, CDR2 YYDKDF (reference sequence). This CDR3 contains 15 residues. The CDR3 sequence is CATSREMGTGNTIYF. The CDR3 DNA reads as TGTGCCACCAGCAGAGAAATGGGGACTGGAAACACCATATATTTT.

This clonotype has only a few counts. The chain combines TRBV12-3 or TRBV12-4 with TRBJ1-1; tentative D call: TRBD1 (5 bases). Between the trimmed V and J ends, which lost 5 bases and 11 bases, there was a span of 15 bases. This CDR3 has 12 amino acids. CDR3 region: CASSPPEGRAFF. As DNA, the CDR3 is TGTGCCAGCAGTCCCCCTGAGGGGCGCGCTTTCTTT.

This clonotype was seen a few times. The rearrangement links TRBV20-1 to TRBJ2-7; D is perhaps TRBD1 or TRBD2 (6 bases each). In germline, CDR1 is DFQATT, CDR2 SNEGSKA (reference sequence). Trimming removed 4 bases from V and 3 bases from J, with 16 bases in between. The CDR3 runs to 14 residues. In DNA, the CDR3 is TGCAGTGCTACCCTCGGAGGGGGGCTCTACGAGCAGTACTTC. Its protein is CSATLGGGLYEQYF.

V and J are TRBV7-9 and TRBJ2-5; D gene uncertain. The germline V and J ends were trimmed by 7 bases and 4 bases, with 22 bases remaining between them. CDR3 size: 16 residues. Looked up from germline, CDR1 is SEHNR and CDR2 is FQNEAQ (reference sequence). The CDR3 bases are TGTGCCAGCATCTCCACCCAGGATCCCCCCAGAGAGACCCAGTACTTC. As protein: CASISTQDPPRETQYF.